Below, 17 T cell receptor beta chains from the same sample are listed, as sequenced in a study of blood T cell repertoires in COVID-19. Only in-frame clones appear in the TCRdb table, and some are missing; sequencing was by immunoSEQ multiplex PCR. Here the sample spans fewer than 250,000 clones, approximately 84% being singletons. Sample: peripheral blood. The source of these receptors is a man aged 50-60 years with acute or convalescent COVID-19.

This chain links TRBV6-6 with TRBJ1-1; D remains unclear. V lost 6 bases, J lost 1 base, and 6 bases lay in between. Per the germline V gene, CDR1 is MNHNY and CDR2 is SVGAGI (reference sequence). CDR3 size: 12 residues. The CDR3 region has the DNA TGTGCCAGCAGGTACCAGAACACTGAAGCTTTCTTT. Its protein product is CASRYQNTEAFF.

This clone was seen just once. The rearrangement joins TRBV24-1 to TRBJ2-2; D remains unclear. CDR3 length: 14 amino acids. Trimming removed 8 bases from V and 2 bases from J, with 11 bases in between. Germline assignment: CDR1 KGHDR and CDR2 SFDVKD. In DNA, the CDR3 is TGTGCCACCATGGCAAGCGTTAACACCGGGGAGCTGTTTTTT. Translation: CATMASVNTGELFF.

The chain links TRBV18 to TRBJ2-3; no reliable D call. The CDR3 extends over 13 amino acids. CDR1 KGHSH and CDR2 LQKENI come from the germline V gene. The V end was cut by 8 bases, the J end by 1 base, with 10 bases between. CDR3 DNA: TGTGCCAGCCAGTTAGCCGGCACAGATACGCAGTATTTT. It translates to CASQLAGTDTQYF.

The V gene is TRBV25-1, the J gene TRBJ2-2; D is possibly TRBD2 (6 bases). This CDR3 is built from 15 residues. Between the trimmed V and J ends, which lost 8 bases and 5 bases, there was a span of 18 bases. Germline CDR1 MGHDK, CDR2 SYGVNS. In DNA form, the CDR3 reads TGTGCCAGCCGTGCGACTCTCGGGGGAACCGGGGAGCTGTTTTTT. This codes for CASRATLGGTGELFF.

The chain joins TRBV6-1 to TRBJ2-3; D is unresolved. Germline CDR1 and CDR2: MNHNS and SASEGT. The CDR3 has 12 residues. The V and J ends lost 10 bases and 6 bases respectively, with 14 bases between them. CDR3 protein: CATGSQFDTQYF. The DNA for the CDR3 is TGTGCCACCGGTTCACAGTTCGATACGCAGTATTTT.

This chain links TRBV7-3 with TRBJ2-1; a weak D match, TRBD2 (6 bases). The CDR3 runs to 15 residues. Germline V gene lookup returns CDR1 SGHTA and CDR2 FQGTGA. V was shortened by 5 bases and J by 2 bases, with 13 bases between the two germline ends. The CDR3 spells CASSHSGSAYNEQFF. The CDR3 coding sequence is TGTGCCAGCAGCCACAGCGGGTCCGCCTACAATGAGCAGTTCTTC.

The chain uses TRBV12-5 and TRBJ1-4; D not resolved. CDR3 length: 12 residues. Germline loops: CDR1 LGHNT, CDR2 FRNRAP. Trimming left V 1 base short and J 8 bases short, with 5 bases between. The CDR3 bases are TGTGCTAGTGGTTTGGAGGAGGAAAAACTGTTTTTT. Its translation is CASGLEEEKLFF.

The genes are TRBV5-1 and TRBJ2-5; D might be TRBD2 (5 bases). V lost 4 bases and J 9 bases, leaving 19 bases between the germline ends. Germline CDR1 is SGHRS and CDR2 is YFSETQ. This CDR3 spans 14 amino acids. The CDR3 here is CASSPYEGPGAQYF. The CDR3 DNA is TGCGCCAGCAGCCCGTATGAAGGTCCCGGGGCCCAGTACTTC.

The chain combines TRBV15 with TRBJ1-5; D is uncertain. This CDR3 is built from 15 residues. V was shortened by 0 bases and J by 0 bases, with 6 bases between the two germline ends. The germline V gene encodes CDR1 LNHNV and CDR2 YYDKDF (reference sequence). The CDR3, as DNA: TGTGCCACCAGCAGAGAAGCTCTTAGCAATCAGCCCCAGCATTTT. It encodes CATSREALSNQPQHF.

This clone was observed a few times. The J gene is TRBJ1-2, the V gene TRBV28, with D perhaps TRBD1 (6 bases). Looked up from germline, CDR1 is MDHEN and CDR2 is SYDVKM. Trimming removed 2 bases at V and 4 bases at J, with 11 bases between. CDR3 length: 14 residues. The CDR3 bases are TGTGCCAGCAGTTTAGCAGGGACAATCTATGGCTACACCTTC. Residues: CASSLAGTIYGYTF.

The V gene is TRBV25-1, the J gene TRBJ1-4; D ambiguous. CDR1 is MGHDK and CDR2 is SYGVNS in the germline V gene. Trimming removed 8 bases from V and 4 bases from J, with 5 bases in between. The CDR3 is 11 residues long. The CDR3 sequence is CASGGNEKLFF. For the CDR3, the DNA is TGTGCCAGCGGCGGTAATGAAAAACTGTTTTTT.

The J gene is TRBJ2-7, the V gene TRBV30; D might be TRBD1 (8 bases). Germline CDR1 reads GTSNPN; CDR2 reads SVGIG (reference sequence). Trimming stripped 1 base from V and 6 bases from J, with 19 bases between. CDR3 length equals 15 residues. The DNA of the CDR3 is TGTGCCTGGAGTGGAGGAACAGGGGGGGGCCGCGAGCAGTACTTC. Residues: CAWSGGTGGGREQYF.

In nucleotides, the CDR3 is TGTGCCAGCAGTGACCTCGGGGGGTCCTACACGGGAGATACGCAGTATTTT. The encoded protein is CASSDLGGSYTGDTQYF. V is TRBV25-1 and J is TRBJ2-3; 7 bases line up with TRBD2. This CDR3 contains 17 residues. Germline-derived CDR1 and CDR2 are MGHDK and SYGVNS. V lost 3 bases to trimming and J lost 5 bases; unmatched junction nucleotides: 14.

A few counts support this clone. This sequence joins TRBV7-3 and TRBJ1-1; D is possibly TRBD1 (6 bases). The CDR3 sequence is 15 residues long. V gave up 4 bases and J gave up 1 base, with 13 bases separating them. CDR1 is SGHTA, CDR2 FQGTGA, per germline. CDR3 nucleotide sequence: TGTGCCAGCAGCTCTCAAGACAGGAAGAACACTGAAGCTTTCTTT. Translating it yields CASSSQDRKNTEAFF. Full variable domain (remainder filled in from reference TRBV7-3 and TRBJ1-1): GAGVSQTPSNKVTEKGKYVELRCDPISGHTALYWYRQSLGQGPEFLIYFQGTGAADDSGLPNDRFFAVRPEGSVSTLKIQRTERGDSAVYLCASSSQDRKNTEAFFGQGTRLTVV.

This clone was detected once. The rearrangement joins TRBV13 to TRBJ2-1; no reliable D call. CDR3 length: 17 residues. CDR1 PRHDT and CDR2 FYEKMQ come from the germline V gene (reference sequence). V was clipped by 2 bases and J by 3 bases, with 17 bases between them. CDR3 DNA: TGTGCCAGCAGCTTACGAACAGCCATCAAGGACTACAATGAGCAGTTCTTC. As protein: CASSLRTAIKDYNEQFF.

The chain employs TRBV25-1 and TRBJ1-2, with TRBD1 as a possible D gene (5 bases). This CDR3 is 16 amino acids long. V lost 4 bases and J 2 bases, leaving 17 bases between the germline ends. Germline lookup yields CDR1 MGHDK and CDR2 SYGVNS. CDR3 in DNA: TGTGCCAGCAGTGGGCCGGTGGGGGGGAGGAACTATGGCTACACCTTC. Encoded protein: CASSGPVGGRNYGYTF.

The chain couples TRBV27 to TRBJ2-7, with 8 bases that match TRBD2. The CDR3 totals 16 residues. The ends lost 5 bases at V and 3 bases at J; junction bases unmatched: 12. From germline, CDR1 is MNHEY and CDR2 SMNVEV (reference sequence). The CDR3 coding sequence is TGTGCCAGCAGTCCCCCGTTAAAGCGGGAGATCTACGAGCAGTACTTC. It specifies CASSPPLKREIYEQYF.